Listed below are T cell receptor beta chains from one sample, sequenced in a study of CD8+CD57+ T cells in acquired aplastic anemia. TCRdb re-called the reads with MiXCR, one entry per CDR3 protein. This table has about 190,000 distinct CDR3 sequences, around half appearing once. Material for sequencing was sorted CD4+, CD8+, or CD8+CD57+ T cells (not recorded which) from PBMCs. These receptor sequences come from a human donor in good health, serving as a control. Both conserved end residues are part of each CDR3. Each record gives: J gene, D gene, clone size, V gene, CDR3 protein, CDR3 DNA. D genes are given only for firm matches. A clone size is listed for some rows: how often the clone was seen (once, few, many), or a class if it is expanded.

j_call: TRBJ2-1
d_call: TRBD1
clone_size: .
v_call: TRBV24-1
cdr3_aa: CASSYPPPGQGAGNEQFF
cdr3_nt: TGTGCCAGCAGTTACCCCCCCCCTGGACAGGGAGCGGGCAATGAGCAGTTCTTC

j_call: TRBJ1-5
d_call: .
clone_size: .
v_call: TRBV10-3
cdr3_aa: CAISESIDQPQHF
cdr3_nt: TGTGCCATCAGTGAGTCTATCGATCAGCCCCAGCATTTT

j_call: TRBJ1-5
d_call: .
clone_size: many
v_call: TRBV27
cdr3_aa: CASSYKFNQPQHF
cdr3_nt: TGTGCCAGCAGTTACAAGTTCAATCAGCCCCAGCATTTT

j_call: TRBJ2-1
d_call: TRBD2
clone_size: .
v_call: TRBV7-6
cdr3_aa: CASSLGARLAGGGGQFF
cdr3_nt: TGTGCCAGCAGCCTAGGCGCGAGGCTAGCGGGGGGAGGTGGGCAGTTCTTC

j_call: TRBJ2-5
d_call: TRBD2
clone_size: few
v_call: TRBV27
cdr3_aa: CASSPPGSGGPPETQYF
cdr3_nt: TGTGCCAGCAGTCCCCCGGGGAGCGGGGGCCCTCCAGAGACCCAGTACTTC

j_call: TRBJ2-3
d_call: .
clone_size: .
v_call: TRBV24-1
cdr3_aa: CATSDGGGTDTQYF
cdr3_nt: TGTGCCACCAGTGATGGTGGGGGCACAGATACGCAGTATTTT

j_call: TRBJ2-5
d_call: TRBD1
clone_size: many
v_call: TRBV15
cdr3_aa: CATSRLPRIRDRTQETQYF
cdr3_nt: TGTGCCACCAGCAGGCTTCCACGGATCCGGGACAGGACCCAAGAGACCCAGTACTTC

j_call: TRBJ1-6
d_call: TRBD1
clone_size: many
v_call: TRBV30
cdr3_aa: CAWNLGQGTPLHF
cdr3_nt: TGTGCCTGGAACCTCGGACAGGGGACACCCCTCCACTTT

j_call: TRBJ2-7
d_call: TRBD2
clone_size: .
v_call: TRBV10-3
cdr3_aa: CAISDQGGESYEQYF
cdr3_nt: TGTGCCATCAGTGACCAGGGAGGGGAGTCCTACGAGCAGTACTTC

j_call: TRBJ2-7
d_call: TRBD2
clone_size: few
v_call: TRBV7-9
cdr3_aa: CASSSLAGPAYEQYF
cdr3_nt: TGTGCCAGCAGCTCCTTAGCGGGCCCAGCCTACGAGCAGTACTTC

j_call: TRBJ1-6
d_call: .
clone_size: .
v_call: TRBV7-3
cdr3_aa: CASSGGHEGSPLHF
cdr3_nt: TGTGCCAGCAGCGGGGGACACGAAGGATCACCCCTCCACTTT

j_call: TRBJ2-7
d_call: TRBD1
clone_size: .
v_call: TRBV18
cdr3_aa: CASSPYRGLYEQYF
cdr3_nt: TGTGCCAGCTCACCATACAGGGGGCTATACGAGCAGTACTTC

j_call: TRBJ1-1
d_call: TRBD1
clone_size: .
v_call: TRBV5-1
cdr3_aa: CASSLALPGQGATAFF
cdr3_nt: TGCGCCAGCAGCTTGGCCTTGCCGGGACAGGGGGCCACAGCTTTCTTT

j_call: TRBJ2-7
d_call: .
clone_size: few
v_call: TRBV5-1
cdr3_aa: CASSLVATMGYEQYF
cdr3_nt: TGCGCCAGCAGCTTGGTTGCGACAATGGGATACGAGCAGTACTTC

j_call: TRBJ1-4
d_call: TRBD1
clone_size: many
v_call: TRBV7-2
cdr3_aa: CASSQTGVGATNEKLFF
cdr3_nt: TGTGCCAGCAGCCAGACAGGGGTTGGTGCGACTAATGAAAAACTGTTTTTT

j_call: TRBJ1-2
d_call: .
clone_size: .
v_call: TRBV2
cdr3_aa: CASSAGEGLYGYTF
cdr3_nt: TGTGCCAGCAGTGCGGGCGAGGGCCTCTATGGCTACACCTTC

j_call: TRBJ2-7
d_call: .
clone_size: .
v_call: TRBV2
cdr3_aa: CASSEGREQYF
cdr3_nt: TGTGCCAGCAGTGAGGGACGCGAGCAGTACTTC

j_call: TRBJ2-7
d_call: TRBD2
clone_size: .
v_call: TRBV7-8
cdr3_aa: CASSSSGLASSYEQYF
cdr3_nt: TGTGCCAGCAGCTCATCGGGACTAGCGTCTTCCTACGAGCAGTACTTC

j_call: TRBJ1-6
d_call: .
clone_size: .
v_call: TRBV7-3
cdr3_aa: CHSSLNSFSPLHF
cdr3_nt: TGTCACAGCAGCTTAAATTCGTTTTCACCCCTCCACTTT

j_call: TRBJ2-7
d_call: TRBD1
clone_size: many
v_call: TRBV29-1
cdr3_aa: CSVVYFPGTGHLGYSYEQYF
cdr3_nt: TGCAGCGTTGTCTACTTTCCCGGGACAGGGCACCTAGGATACTCCTACGAGCAGTACTTC

j_call: TRBJ2-5
d_call: TRBD2
clone_size: .
v_call: TRBV18
cdr3_aa: CASSERGGQETQYF
cdr3_nt: TGTGCCAGCTCAGAGCGGGGGGGCCAAGAGACCCAGTACTTC

j_call: TRBJ1-1
d_call: .
clone_size: .
v_call: TRBV12-3/TRBV12-4
cdr3_aa: CASTPTRRHEAFF
cdr3_nt: TGTGCCAGCACCCCGACACGTCGACATGAAGCTTTCTTT

j_call: TRBJ1-4
d_call: .
clone_size: many
v_call: TRBV6-6
cdr3_aa: CASTAYRGVSEKLFF
cdr3_nt: TGTGCCAGCACCGCTTACCGGGGGGTGAGTGAAAAACTGTTTTTT

j_call: TRBJ2-1
d_call: .
clone_size: many
v_call: TRBV19
cdr3_aa: CASSIEQGRYNEQFF
cdr3_nt: TGTGCCAGTAGTATAGAGCAGGGGAGGTACAATGAGCAGTTCTTC

j_call: TRBJ1-6
d_call: .
clone_size: .
v_call: TRBV2
cdr3_aa: CASSETAYSPLHF
cdr3_nt: TGTGCCAGCAGTGAGACAGCATATTCACCCCTCCACTTT

j_call: TRBJ1-2
d_call: .
clone_size: .
v_call: TRBV19
cdr3_aa: CASSPGFGARYGYTF
cdr3_nt: TGTGCCAGTAGTCCGGGTTTCGGGGCACGCTATGGCTACACCTTC

j_call: TRBJ2-7
d_call: TRBD2
clone_size: .
v_call: TRBV7-9
cdr3_aa: CASSLVLAGNYEQYF
cdr3_nt: TGCGCCAGCAGCTTGGTTCTAGCGGGAAACTACGAGCAGTACTTC

j_call: TRBJ1-5
d_call: .
clone_size: many
v_call: TRBV4-3
cdr3_aa: CASSQEEGSAPHF
cdr3_nt: TGCGCCAGCAGCCAGGAAGAGGGTTCAGCCCCGCATTTT

j_call: TRBJ1-4
d_call: .
clone_size: .
v_call: TRBV18
cdr3_aa: CASSPVRVGAGNEKLFF
cdr3_nt: TGTGCCAGCTCACCAGTCAGGGTGGGAGCCGGTAATGAAAAACTGTTTTTT

j_call: TRBJ2-7
d_call: .
clone_size: many
v_call: TRBV15
cdr3_aa: CATSGRGLAYEQYF
cdr3_nt: TGTGCCACCAGCGGCCGGGGCCTAGCCTACGAGCAGTACTTC

j_call: TRBJ2-3
d_call: .
clone_size: many
v_call: TRBV6-6
cdr3_aa: CASSDSLGTDTQYF
cdr3_nt: TGTGCCAGCAGCGACAGTCTGGGGACAGATACGCAGTATTTT

j_call: TRBJ2-3
d_call: .
clone_size: few
v_call: TRBV27
cdr3_aa: CASSLSIRGGTQYF
cdr3_nt: TGTGCCAGCAGTTTATCTATACGGGGCGGTACGCAGTATTTT

j_call: TRBJ2-6
d_call: .
clone_size: .
v_call: TRBV7-6
cdr3_aa: CASSLRGGYVLTF
cdr3_nt: TGTGCCAGCAGCTTAAGGGGGGGCTACGTCCTGACTTTC

j_call: TRBJ2-2
d_call: .
clone_size: many
v_call: TRBV12-3/TRBV12-4
cdr3_aa: CASSLTSGELFF
cdr3_nt: TGTGCCAGCAGTTTGACATCCGGGGAGCTGTTTTTT

j_call: TRBJ2-5
d_call: .
clone_size: many
v_call: TRBV7-2
cdr3_aa: CASSSLGTQYF
cdr3_nt: TGTGCCAGCAGCTCCCTTGGGACCCAGTACTTC

j_call: TRBJ2-3
d_call: TRBD2
clone_size: .
v_call: TRBV12-3/TRBV12-4
cdr3_aa: CASSTGLAGVNNEQYF
cdr3_nt: TGTGCCAGCAGTACGGGACTAGCGGGGGTTAACAATGAGCAGTATTTT

j_call: TRBJ1-1
d_call: .
clone_size: many
v_call: TRBV7-2
cdr3_aa: CASSLVSLGGGGAFF
cdr3_nt: TGTGCCAGCAGCTTAGTTAGCCTGGGGGGGGGAGGGGCTTTCTTT

j_call: TRBJ1-1
d_call: .
clone_size: .
v_call: TRBV7-9
cdr3_aa: CASSLARGAGRNTEAFF
cdr3_nt: TGTGCCAGCAGCCTCGCCCGAGGGGCAGGGCGGAACACTGAAGCTTTCTTT

j_call: TRBJ1-4
d_call: .
clone_size: many
v_call: TRBV20-1
cdr3_aa: CSARDRRGSDEKLFF
cdr3_nt: TGCAGTGCTAGAGATAGGAGGGGGTCAGATGAAAAACTGTTTTTT

j_call: TRBJ1-3
d_call: .
clone_size: many
v_call: TRBV12-3/TRBV12-4
cdr3_aa: CASSFMFSGNTIYF
cdr3_nt: TGTGCCAGCAGTTTTATGTTCTCTGGAAACACCATATATTTT

j_call: TRBJ2-1
d_call: .
clone_size: .
v_call: TRBV5-1
cdr3_aa: CASSLVTDNEQFF
cdr3_nt: TGCGCCAGCAGCTTAGTCACCGACAATGAGCAGTTCTTC

j_call: TRBJ2-7
d_call: .
clone_size: .
v_call: TRBV28
cdr3_aa: CASGENSYEQYF
cdr3_nt: TGTGCCAGCGGGGAGAACTCCTACGAGCAGTACTTC

j_call: TRBJ2-1
d_call: .
clone_size: .
v_call: TRBV15
cdr3_aa: CATRAGSSSYNEQFF
cdr3_nt: TGTGCCACCAGGGCGGGTTCGAGCTCCTACAATGAGCAGTTCTTC

j_call: TRBJ2-3
d_call: TRBD1
clone_size: .
v_call: TRBV6-2/TRBV6-3
cdr3_aa: CASRPTDRIDTQYF
cdr3_nt: TGTGCCAGCAGACCCACGGACAGGATAGATACGCAGTATTTT

j_call: TRBJ2-7
d_call: .
clone_size: .
v_call: TRBV20-1
cdr3_aa: CSGLCRGAYEQYF
cdr3_nt: TGCAGTGGCCTGTGCAGGGGGGCCTACGAGCAGTACTTC

j_call: TRBJ2-7
d_call: .
clone_size: .
v_call: TRBV2
cdr3_aa: CASVPASSYEQYF
cdr3_nt: TGTGCCAGCGTACCCGCGTCGTCCTACGAGCAGTACTTC

j_call: TRBJ1-1
d_call: .
clone_size: .
v_call: TRBV25-1
cdr3_aa: CASSELAGDTEAFF
cdr3_nt: TGTGCCAGCAGTGAATTGGCGGGGGACACTGAAGCTTTCTTT

j_call: TRBJ2-3
d_call: .
clone_size: many
v_call: TRBV20-1
cdr3_aa: CSANPPGQLTDTQYF
cdr3_nt: TGCAGTGCTAACCCCCCTGGACAGCTAACAGATACGCAGTATTTT

j_call: TRBJ1-5
d_call: TRBD1
clone_size: once
v_call: TRBV5-1
cdr3_aa: CASSLTGVGNQPQHF
cdr3_nt: TGCGCCAGCAGCTTGACAGGGGTTGGCAATCAGCCCCAGCATTTT

j_call: TRBJ1-2
d_call: TRBD1
clone_size: few
v_call: TRBV7-9
cdr3_aa: CASTRGQGTGGYTF
cdr3_nt: TGTGCCAGCACCAGGGGACAGGGGACCGGTGGCTACACCTTC

j_call: TRBJ1-5
d_call: .
clone_size: few
v_call: TRBV28
cdr3_aa: CASSPQGYYSNQPQHF
cdr3_nt: TGTGCCAGCAGCCCACAGGGATATTATAGCAATCAGCCCCAGCATTTT

j_call: TRBJ2-7
d_call: TRBD1
clone_size: .
v_call: TRBV7-2
cdr3_aa: CASSFRDRGREQYF
cdr3_nt: TGTGCCAGCAGCTTCCGGGACAGGGGGCGCGAGCAGTACTTC

j_call: TRBJ1-4
d_call: .
clone_size: .
v_call: TRBV20-1
cdr3_aa: CSARQSYEKLFF
cdr3_nt: TGCAGTGCTAGACAGAGCTATGAAAAACTGTTTTTT

j_call: TRBJ2-3
d_call: TRBD2
clone_size: .
v_call: TRBV5-4
cdr3_aa: CASTVLAESTDTQYF
cdr3_nt: TGTGCCAGCACCGTGCTAGCGGAGAGCACAGATACGCAGTATTTT

j_call: TRBJ1-6
d_call: .
clone_size: many
v_call: TRBV7-9
cdr3_aa: CASSHAGSPGLDSPLHF
cdr3_nt: TGTGCCAGCAGCCACGCTGGGTCACCAGGTCTTGATTCACCCCTCCACTTT

j_call: TRBJ2-7
d_call: .
clone_size: .
v_call: TRBV20-1
cdr3_aa: CSAGRPPGGEQYF
cdr3_nt: TGCAGTGCGGGCCGGCCACCAGGGGGGGAGCAGTACTTC

j_call: TRBJ2-3
d_call: .
clone_size: many
v_call: TRBV7-2
cdr3_aa: CASSFQTGSADTQYF
cdr3_nt: TGTGCCAGCAGCTTTCAGACTGGTTCGGCGGATACGCAGTATTTT

j_call: TRBJ1-6
d_call: TRBD1
clone_size: .
v_call: TRBV20-1
cdr3_aa: CSARDIGQGGYSPLHF
cdr3_nt: TGCAGTGCTAGAGATATCGGACAGGGTGGGTATTCACCCCTCCACTTT

j_call: TRBJ2-7
d_call: TRBD1
clone_size: .
v_call: TRBV7-4
cdr3_aa: CASSLGTWTGVSEQYF
cdr3_nt: TGTGCCAGCAGCTTAGGAACTTGGACAGGGGTGTCCGAGCAGTACTTC

j_call: TRBJ1-4
d_call: TRBD1
clone_size: .
v_call: TRBV10-2
cdr3_aa: CASNAGTGGGKLFF
cdr3_nt: TGCGCCAGCAACGCCGGGACAGGGGGCGGAAAACTGTTTTTT